The 5 T cell receptor beta chains in this list originate from one sample, sequenced in a study of blood T cell repertoires in COVID-19. Repertoires were generated with immunoSEQ multiplex PCR, while TCRdb's copy carries only in-frame clones and drops some. This sample has about 170,000 clones, with more than 60% found just once. Sequenced: peripheral blood. These receptors were collected from a man aged 60 to 69 with acute or convalescent COVID-19.

This chain uses TRBV11-2 with TRBJ2-5; 9 bases line up with TRBD1. Germline V gene sequence: CDR1 SGHAT, CDR2 FQNNGV. V shed 0 bases, J shed 7 bases, and the junction held 12 bases outside the gene matches. This CDR3 is 17 amino acids long. In nucleotides, the CDR3 is TGTGCCAGCAGCTTAGATCGAGCGGGACAGGGACAGGGGACCCAGTACTTC. Its translation: CASSLDRAGQGQGTQYF.

The CDR3 reads CASSYLDGGKNTQYF. As DNA, the CDR3 is TGTGCCAGCAGTTACTTGGACGGGGGTAAGAATACGCAGTATTTT. The rearrangement joins TRBV6-6 to TRBJ2-3; D perhaps matches TRBD2 (6 bases). CDR3 length equals 15 residues. V was cut by 1 base and J by 7 bases, with 15 bases left in between. The germline CDR1 and CDR2 sequences are MNHNY and SVGAGI (reference sequence).

The chain recombines TRBV4-1 with TRBJ2-3; the match to TRBD2 covers 9 bases. V lost 8 bases, J lost 2 bases, and 2 bases stayed unmatched. The length of the CDR3 is 13 residues. Germline loops: CDR1 MGHRA, CDR2 YSYEKL. The DNA of the CDR3 is TGCGCCAGCGGCGGGGGGGCCACAGATACGCAGTATTTT. It is translated as CASGGGATDTQYF.

The V call is TRBV19, the J call TRBJ1-5, with TRBD1 identical over 8 bases. This CDR3 region has 15 residues. V trimming: 3 bases; J trimming: 6 bases; junction bases outside the gene matches: 7. Germline CDR1 reads LNHDA; CDR2 reads SQIVND (reference sequence). The CDR3 reads CASSIARGPTQPQHF. The CDR3 bases are TGTGCCAGTAGTATCGCCAGGGGGCCGACTCAGCCCCAGCATTTT.

This clone was observed many times. The chain has TRBV3-1 (or the pseudogene TRBV3-2) and TRBJ2-6; 10 nucleotides align to TRBD1. Germline CDR1 is LGHDT and CDR2 is YNNKEL (reference sequence). The CDR3 is 18 amino acids. Unmatched junction bases numbered 5, after V lost 3 bases and J lost 0 bases. The CDR3 DNA is TGTGCCAGCAGCCAGTGGACAGGGGGGGACTCTGGGGCCAACGTCCTGACTTTC. Amino acids: CASSQWTGGDSGANVLTF.